What follows are 19 T cell receptor beta chains derived from one specimen sequenced in a study of metastatic and nonmetastatic thyroid tumors. No treatment of any kind had been given to any patient before thyroid surgery. TCRdb re-processed the PCR reads through MiXCR. The sample has about 10,000 clones; about 37% are singletons. Source material: tumor tissue. Receptors were obtained from a female donor with papillary thyroid cancer or a benign thyroid nodule (not recorded which). Some clones in this sample may be carry-over from other donors' samples.

This clone was seen a handful of times. The chain couples TRBV12-3 or TRBV12-4 to TRBJ1-2, with 9 bases that match TRBD1. The CDR3 consists of 14 residues. Trimming at V came to 7 bases and at J to 4 bases, leaving 7 bases not matched to a gene. In nucleotides, the CDR3 is TGTGCCAGCATCCGACAGGGGGACCCCTATGGCTACACCTTC. This gives the protein CASIRQGDPYGYTF.

This clone was observed a few times. V gene TRBV19 combines with J gene TRBJ1-1; maybe TRBD1 (5 bases). This CDR3 is 16 amino acids long. The V and J ends lost 4 bases and 1 base respectively, with 16 bases between them. Germline V gene sequence: CDR1 LNHDA, CDR2 SQIVND (reference sequence). The chain's CDR3 is CASSTVDDRANTEAFF. CDR3 DNA sequence: TGTGCCAGTAGTACCGTAGACGACAGAGCGAACACTGAAGCTTTCTTT.

In its sample, this clone was seen a few times. The genes are TRBV6-5 and TRBJ1-6; D is unclear. V was cut by 4 bases and J by 11 bases, with 9 bases left in between. Germline CDR1 and CDR2: MNHEY and SVGAGI. The CDR3 has 12 residues. The CDR3 region has the DNA TGTGCCAGCAGTTCCTTGGGTCCACCCCTCCACTTT. This sequence encodes CASSSLGPPLHF.

This clone occurred once. This chain uses TRBV6-1 with TRBJ1-5, with D perhaps TRBD1 (6 bases). CDR1 MNHNS and CDR2 SASEGT come from the germline V gene. CDR3 size: 16 residues. With 1 base removed from V and 7 bases from J, the gap between germline ends came to 17 bases. For the CDR3, the DNA is TGTGCCAGCAGTGAAGAGTCAGGGGCCAACAGCCAGCCCCAGCATTTT. This encodes CASSEESGANSQPQHF.

Within the sample, this clone is medium-sized. V usage is TRBV20-1 and J usage is TRBJ1-1; 8 nucleotides match TRBD1. V lost 0 bases and J lost 3; bases outside the gene matches: 6. This CDR3 has 15 amino acids. Germline V CDR1 and CDR2: DFQATT, SNEGSKA (reference sequence). Written as DNA, the CDR3 is TGCAGTGCTAGAGATTCCCACAGGGGGGACACTGAAGCTTTCTTT. Amino acid sequence: CSARDSHRGDTEAFF.

The sample holds a few counts of this clone. The V and J genes are TRBV6-6 and TRBJ2-3; 8 positions match TRBD1. In germline, CDR1 is MNHNY, CDR2 SVGAGI (reference sequence). Trimming at V came to 5 bases and at J to 3 bases, leaving 13 bases not matched to a gene. The CDR3 length is 17 residues. The CDR3 nucleotides read TGTGCCAGCAGTCCGAGATCAGGGGGCTTTTGGACAGATACGCAGTATTTT. Its translation: CASSPRSGGFWTDTQYF.

J is TRBJ1-2 and V is TRBV19; 10 nucleotides align to TRBD1. Germline CDR1 is LNHDA and CDR2 is SQIVND (reference sequence). This CDR3 is 15 amino acids long. Germline trimming cut 6 bases from V and 2 bases from J; bases unmatched to any gene: 6. CDR3 loop: CASSLGQGSNYGYTF. CDR3 DNA: TGTGCCAGTAGCTTGGGACAGGGGTCCAACTATGGCTACACCTTC.

This chain joins TRBV5-1 and TRBJ2-2; 10 bases agree with TRBD1. With 3 bases clipped from V and 5 bases from J, the junction kept 10 bases outside the gene matches. The germline V gene encodes CDR1 SGHRS and CDR2 YFSETQ. CDR3 length: 17 amino acids. The CDR3 is CASSWTGGASGTGELFF. CDR3 nucleotides: TGCGCCAGCAGCTGGACAGGGGGTGCCTCGGGGACCGGGGAGCTGTTTTTT.

This clone was counted only a few times. The chain couples TRBV12-3 or TRBV12-4 to TRBJ2-1; TRBD2 matches at 13 bases. This CDR3 has 14 residues. Trimming cost V 6 bases and J 4 bases; bases outside gene matches: 0. CDR3: CASRLAGGYNEQFF. CDR3 in DNA: TGTGCCAGCAGACTAGCGGGAGGGTACAATGAGCAGTTCTTC.

The chain joins TRBV6-1 to TRBJ1-1; 8 bases agree with TRBD1. V lost 1 base and J lost 3; bases outside the gene matches: 4. Germline V lookup: CDR1 MNHNS, CDR2 SASEGT. The CDR3 loop spans 15 amino acids. The CDR3 loop reads CASSEVDRGHTEAFF. CDR3 bases: TGTGCCAGCAGTGAAGTCGACAGGGGTCACACTGAAGCTTTCTTT.

This clone turned up a few times. J is TRBJ2-1 and V is TRBV6-2 or TRBV6-3, with 8 bases aligning to TRBD2. V shed 4 bases and J 8 bases; nucleotides not matched to a gene: 10. Germline loops: CDR1 MNHEY, CDR2 SVGEGT. This CDR3 is built from 15 residues. This chain's CDR3 is CASSSPGTRMDEQFF. The CDR3 nucleotides read TGTGCCAGCAGTTCCCCCGGGACTAGGATGGATGAGCAGTTCTTC.

This rearrangement joins TRBV28 to TRBJ1-2; perhaps TRBD1 as D (6 bases). Trimming left V 10 bases short and J 7 bases short, with 19 bases between. Per the germline V gene, CDR1 is MDHEN and CDR2 is SYDVKM. This CDR3 is built from 13 residues. CDR3 residues: CATSRQVGGGYTF. The CDR3 bases are TGTGCCACCTCCCGACAGGTTGGGGGTGGCTACACCTTC.

The CDR3 nucleotides read TGTGCCAGCAGCTTAGACTCCGGGCTAGCCTCCTACGAGCAGTACTTC. Its protein product is CASSLDSGLASYEQYF. The chain has TRBV7-8 and TRBJ2-7; maybe TRBD2 (5 bases). The CDR3 has 16 amino acids. The germline gives CDR1 SGHVS, CDR2 FQNEAQ. The V end lost 1 base, the J end lost 0 bases, and 13 bases lay between the germline ends.

V is TRBV12-3 or TRBV12-4 and J is TRBJ1-2; the match to TRBD1 covers 7 bases. The CDR3 loop spans 16 amino acids. The junction had 14 bases not matched to a gene; V was cut back by 6 bases and J by 4 bases. Here the CDR3 reads CASSRVPGQTSYGYTF. The CDR3 DNA reads as TGTGCCAGCAGCCGAGTACCGGGACAGACCTCCTATGGCTACACCTTC.

This clone was counted between two and nine times. As DNA, the CDR3 is TGTGCCAGCAGTCCCTGGACAGGGAACTATGGCTACACCTTC. As protein: CASSPWTGNYGYTF. The chain uses TRBV6-2 or TRBV6-3 and TRBJ1-2; 8 bases align to TRBD1. J lost 2 bases, V lost 5 bases, and 4 bases had no gene match. This CDR3 has 14 amino acids. Germline V gene sequence: CDR1 MNHEY, CDR2 SVGEGT.

This chain connects TRBV5-1 to TRBJ2-2; 14 bases align to TRBD2. Germline CDR1 is SGHRS and CDR2 is YFSETQ. Losses at the gene ends were 0 bases for V and 9 bases for J; bases not matched to a gene: 7. The CDR3 sequence is 17 residues long. CDR3 nucleotides: TGCGCCAGCAGCTTGGCCGGGACTAGCGGGAGTCCCTGGGAGCTGTTTTTT. It specifies CASSLAGTSGSPWELFF.

This chain joins TRBV30 and TRBJ2-3, with D perhaps TRBD1 or TRBD2 (6 bases each). The length of the CDR3 is 15 residues. Trimming cost V 1 base and J 2 bases, with 13 bases left between them. The germline V gene encodes CDR1 GTSNPN and CDR2 SVGIG (reference sequence). CDR3 protein: CAWSDRGQFTDTQYF. For the CDR3, the DNA is TGTGCCTGGAGTGATCGGGGGCAGTTCACAGATACGCAGTATTTT.

The CDR3 region is CSAYQAGTSGFTEQFF. The CDR3 DNA sequence: TGCAGTGCTTATCAAGCCGGGACTAGCGGGTTCACTGAGCAGTTCTTC. The rearrangement links TRBV20-1 to TRBJ2-1, with 12 bases that match TRBD2. Looked up from germline, CDR1 is DFQATT and CDR2 is SNEGSKA (reference sequence). After removal of 5 bases from V and 9 bases from J, the junction contained 14 bases not matched to a gene. The CDR3 totals 16 residues.

This clone turned up a few times. The chain links TRBV28 to TRBJ1-3; D gene unclear. Germline CDR1 is MDHEN and CDR2 is SYDVKM. V gave up 3 bases and J gave up 8 bases, with 5 bases separating them. The CDR3 is 11 residues long. The CDR3 protein is CASSLGYTIYF. Written as DNA, the CDR3 is TGTGCCAGCAGTTTGGGATACACCATATATTTT.